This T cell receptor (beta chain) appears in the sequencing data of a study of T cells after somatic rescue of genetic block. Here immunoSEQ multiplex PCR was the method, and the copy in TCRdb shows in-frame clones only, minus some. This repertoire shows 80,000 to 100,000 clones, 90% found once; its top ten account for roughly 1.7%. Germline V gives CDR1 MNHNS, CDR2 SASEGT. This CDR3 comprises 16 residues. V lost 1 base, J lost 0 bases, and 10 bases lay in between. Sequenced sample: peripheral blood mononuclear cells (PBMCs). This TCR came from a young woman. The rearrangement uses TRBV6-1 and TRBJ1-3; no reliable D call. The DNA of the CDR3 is TGTGCCAGCAGTGAAGATGGGCGGGGCTCTGGAAACACCATATATTTT. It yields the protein CASSEDGRGSGNTIYF.